This note documents a single T cell receptor (beta chain) sequence. The antigen remains undetermined. The sample belongs to a study of PD-1 blockade in classical Hodgkin lymphoma. Study context: Every 2 weeks, patients got 3 mg/kg intravenous nivolumab. Study-wide results and limits: The diversity seen at baseline in complete responders resembled that of newly diagnosed patients. Repertoires differed for reasons still undefined, possibly disease activity or prior therapy.

The repertoire was sequenced with immunoSEQ multiplex PCR; TCRdb's copy has only in-frame clones and lacks some. Of roughly 40,000 clones listed, 55% to 75% are singletons. Relapses following autologous stem cell transplantation were seen in all patients, with brentuximab vedotin exposure varying. The CDR3 has 12 residues. From germline, CDR1 is SGHNT and CDR2 YENEEA. The source of this sequence is a human donor with classical Hodgkin lymphoma. The source was peripheral blood mononuclear cells (PBMCs), collected at baseline. The chain joins TRBV11-3 to TRBJ2-5; the D is unclear. The J call may be incorrect, as the DNA end agrees better with TRBJ2-7. In DNA, the CDR3 is TGTGCCAGCAGCTTAGATGGAAGCGAGCAGTACTTC. This translates into CASSLDGSEQYF.